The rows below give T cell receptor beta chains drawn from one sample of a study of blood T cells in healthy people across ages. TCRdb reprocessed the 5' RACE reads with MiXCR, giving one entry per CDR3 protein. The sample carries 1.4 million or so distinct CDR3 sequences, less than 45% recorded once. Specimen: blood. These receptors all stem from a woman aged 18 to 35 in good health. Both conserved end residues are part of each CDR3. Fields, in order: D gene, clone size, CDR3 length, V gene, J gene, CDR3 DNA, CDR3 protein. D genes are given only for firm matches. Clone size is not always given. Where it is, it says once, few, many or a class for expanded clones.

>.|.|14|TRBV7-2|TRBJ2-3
TGTGCCAGCAGCTTTGACATTAGCACAGATACGCAGTATTTT
CASSFDISTDTQYF
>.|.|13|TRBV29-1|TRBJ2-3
TGCAGCGCCGGGACCCGGGGGACAGATACGCAGTATTTT
CSAGTRGTDTQYF
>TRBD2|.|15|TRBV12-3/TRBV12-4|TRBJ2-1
TGTGCCAGCAGGCACCTAGCGGACCCCTACAATGAGCAGTTCTTC
CASRHLADPYNEQFF
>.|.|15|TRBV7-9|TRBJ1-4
TGTGCCAGCAGCTCCGGGAGGGCAACTAATGAAAAACTGTTTTTT
CASSSGRATNEKLFF
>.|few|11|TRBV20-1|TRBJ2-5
TGCAGTGCCACCATGTCGGAGACCCAGTACTTC
CSATMSETQYF
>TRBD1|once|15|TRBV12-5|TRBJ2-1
TGTGCTAGTGGCCCCTCGGGACAGGGCTACAATGAGCAGTTCTTC
CASGPSGQGYNEQFF
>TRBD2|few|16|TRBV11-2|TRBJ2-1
TGTGCCAGCAGCTTAGATAGACTAGCGGGATACAATGAGCAGTTCTTC
CASSLDRLAGYNEQFF
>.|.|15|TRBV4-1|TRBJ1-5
TGCGCCAGCAGCCAAGAAGCAGGGCCCTTAGGGGCCCAGCATTTT
CASSQEAGPLGAQHF
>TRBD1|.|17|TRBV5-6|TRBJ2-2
TGTGCCAGCAGCTTGGCCGGGACAGGCGCGAACACCGGGGAGCTGTTTTTT
CASSLAGTGANTGELFF
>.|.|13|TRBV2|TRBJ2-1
TGTGCCATCTCCCGGGACCGGTACAATGAGCAGTTCTTC
CAISRDRYNEQFF
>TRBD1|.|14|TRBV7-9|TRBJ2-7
TGTGCCAGCAGCTTCGGGACAGGGGGCTGCGAGCAGTACTTC
CASSFGTGGCEQYF
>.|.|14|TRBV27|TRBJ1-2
TGTGCCAGCAGTTTCGGCAGCTGGGGCTGTGGCTACACCTTC
CASSFGSWGCGYTF
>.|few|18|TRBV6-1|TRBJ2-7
TGTGCCAGCAGTGCCACGTATGGAGCGACCATGCGCTCCTACGAGCAGTACTTC
CASSATYGATMRSYEQYF
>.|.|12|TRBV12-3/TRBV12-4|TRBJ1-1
TGTGCCAGCAGTTTAGAGGTCGGTGAAGCTTTCTTT
CASSLEVGEAFF
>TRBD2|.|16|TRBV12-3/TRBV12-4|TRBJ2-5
TGTGCCAGCAGTGTAGCTAGCGGGGGGTTCTCTGAGACCCAGTACTTC
CASSVASGGFSETQYF
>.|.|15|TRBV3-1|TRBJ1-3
TGTGCCAGCAGCACCCGGACCGTCTCTGGAAACACCATATATTTT
CASSTRTVSGNTIYF
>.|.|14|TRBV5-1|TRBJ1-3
TGCGCCAGCAGCTTGGAGTTTTCTGGAAACACCATATATTTT
CASSLEFSGNTIYF
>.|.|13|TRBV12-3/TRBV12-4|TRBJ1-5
TGTGCCAGCAGTTTGAGGGAAAGTCAGCCCCAGCATTTT
CASSLRESQPQHF
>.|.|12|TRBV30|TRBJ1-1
TGTGCCTGGAGAAGAGCGAACACTGAAGCTTTCTTT
CAWRRANTEAFF
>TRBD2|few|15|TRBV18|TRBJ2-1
TGTGCCAGCTCTCCACCCGGGACTACAGTTGGGGAGCAGTTCTTC
CASSPPGTTVGEQFF
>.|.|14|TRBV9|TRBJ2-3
TGTGCCAGCAGCGTTTTAGAGTTCCTAGATACGCAGTATTTT
CASSVLEFLDTQYF
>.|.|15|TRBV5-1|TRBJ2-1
TGCGCCAGCAGCCCAACGGGGCGAGGGGCTTTTGAGCAGTTCTTC
CASSPTGRGAFEQFF
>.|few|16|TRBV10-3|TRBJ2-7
TGTGCCATCAGTGGGTTTACAGGCCGGGGCTCCTACGAGCAGTACTTC
CAISGFTGRGSYEQYF
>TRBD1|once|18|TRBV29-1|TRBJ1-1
TGCAGCGTTGAATCTGACAGGGTGGAGGGTTGGGCTAACACTGAAGCTTTCTTT
CSVESDRVEGWANTEAFF
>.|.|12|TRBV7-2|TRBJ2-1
TGTGCCAGCAGCTACTCTACCCTTGAGCAGTTCTTC
CASSYSTLEQFF
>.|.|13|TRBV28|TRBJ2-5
TGTGCCAGCAGTGGAGGCACCCGGGAGACCCAGTACTTC
CASSGGTRETQYF
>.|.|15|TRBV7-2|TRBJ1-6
TGTGCCAGCACCCGGACCAGCTCCTATAATTCACCCCTCCACTTT
CASTRTSSYNSPLHF